These 18 T cell receptor beta chains came from one sample sequenced in a study of blood T cells in healthy people across ages. A second about 6 to 12 cycle PCR used barcoded and J-beta primers. TCRdb re-called the 5' RACE reads with MiXCR, one entry per CDR3 protein. The sample lists more than 800,000 distinct CDR3 sequences; around 26% were seen once. The sequencing sample was made of blood. Every receptor here comes from a woman over 75 in good health.

The sample holds many counts of this clonotype. V gene TRBV6-2 or TRBV6-3 combines with J gene TRBJ2-3; D call uncertain. Trimming cost V 4 bases and J 5 bases, with 7 bases left between them. This CDR3 has 12 amino acids. The germline CDR1 and CDR2 sequences are MNHEY and SVGEGT. The CDR3 is CASSWTGDTQYF. The CDR3 DNA reads TGTGCCAGCAGTTGGACGGGAGATACGCAGTATTTT.

The rearrangement uses TRBV30 and TRBJ1-2; tentatively, D is TRBD1 (6 bases). In germline, CDR1 is GTSNPN, CDR2 SVGIG (reference sequence). The V and J ends lost 7 bases and 2 bases respectively, with 11 bases between them. The CDR3 is 12 amino acids. The CDR3 coding sequence is TGTGCCTACTATACAGGGAACTATGGCTACACCTTC. It translates to CAYYTGNYGYTF.

In regard to this clonotype: A much larger clone differs by one base, so this may be a read error. This chain links TRBV7-2 with TRBJ2-1; 10 bases agree with TRBD1. The length of the CDR3 is 17 residues. The V gene end was trimmed by 3 bases and the J gene end by 8 bases; junction bases not matched to a gene: 13. The germline gives CDR1 SGHTA, CDR2 FQGNSA. The CDR3 region is CASSFILRTGGGDEQFF. Here the CDR3 DNA reads TGTGCCAGCAGCTTCATCTTGCGGACAGGGGGTGGAGATGAGCAGTTCTTC.

This clonotype was detected only a few times. The chain employs TRBV2 and TRBJ1-5; the D gene is possibly TRBD1 (5 bases). The CDR3 is 14 amino acids. From germline, CDR1 is SNHLY and CDR2 FYNNEI. Trimming took 10 bases from V and 0 from J, leaving 13 bases between them. The CDR3 spells CAIRDGNSNQPQHF. CDR3 sequence (DNA): TGTGCCATCCGGGACGGAAATAGCAATCAGCCCCAGCATTTT.

Many counts were recorded for this clonotype. V gene TRBV28 combines with J gene TRBJ2-5; D is possibly TRBD2 (7 bases). Germline V lookup: CDR1 MDHEN, CDR2 SYDVKM. V was pared by 9 bases and J by 5 bases, with 16 bases between. The CDR3 covers 13 residues. This CDR3 reads CASIRGAGETQYF. For the CDR3, the DNA is TGTGCCAGTATACGGGGGGCTGGGGAGACCCAGTACTTC.

This clonotype was observed at least ten times. The V and J genes are TRBV20-1 and TRBJ2-5, with 13 bases that match TRBD2. Losses at the gene ends were 6 bases for V and 6 bases for J; bases not matched to a gene: 7. In germline, CDR1 is DFQATT, CDR2 SNEGSKA (reference sequence). CDR3 length: 14 residues. The CDR3 is CSAPGLAGSQTQYF. The CDR3, as DNA: TGCAGTGCCCCGGGACTAGCGGGGTCACAGACCCAGTACTTC.

This clonotype was counted ten times or more. The CDR3: CASSSDGIAKNIQYF. The CDR3 region has the DNA TGTGCCAGCAGCTCTGACGGGATAGCCAAAAACATTCAGTACTTC. This chain joins TRBV7-2 and TRBJ2-4; maybe TRBD2 (5 bases). Germline assignment: CDR1 SGHTA and CDR2 FQGNSA. The CDR3 has 15 amino acids. Trimming stripped 4 bases from V and 0 bases from J, with 10 bases between.

This clonotype was counted at least ten times. V is TRBV27 and J is TRBJ1-2; the D gene is possibly TRBD1 (6 bases). Trimming pared 3 bases from V and 4 bases from J, leaving 9 bases between. The CDR3 is 13 residues long. Germline loops: CDR1 MNHEY, CDR2 SMNVEV (reference sequence). CDR3 bases: TGTGCCAGCAGTTTTACAGGGTTCTATGGCTACACCTTC. Translating it yields CASSFTGFYGYTF.

This clonotype was observed many times. This chain links TRBV5-1 with TRBJ2-1; the match to TRBD2 covers 8 bases. Germline values: CDR1 SGHRS, CDR2 YFSETQ. J gave up 2 bases and V 4 bases, and 14 bases lay outside the gene matches. The CDR3 contains 18 residues. The CDR3 sequence: CASSSNPSGGAPYNEQFF. DNA for the CDR3: TGCGCCAGCAGCAGCAATCCCTCCGGGGGGGCCCCCTACAATGAGCAGTTCTTC.

This clonotype is a singleton in its sample. The chain carries TRBV6-2 or TRBV6-3 and TRBJ1-2; D not certain. The germline V and J ends were trimmed by 8 bases and 7 bases, with 11 bases remaining between them. Germline V lookup: CDR1 MNHEY, CDR2 SVGEGT. The CDR3 contains 11 residues. The CDR3 is CASQILGGYTF. The CDR3 nucleotides are TGTGCCAGCCAGATCCTGGGTGGCTACACCTTC.

This clonotype was recorded only once. V gene TRBV5-1 combines with J gene TRBJ1-2; TRBD1 is a possible D gene (5 bases). Germline V gives CDR1 SGHRS, CDR2 YFSETQ. This CDR3 region has 15 residues. Trimming stripped 0 bases from V and 2 bases from J, with 11 bases between. CDR3: CASSLEVRGNYGYTF. The CDR3 coding sequence is TGCGCCAGCAGCTTGGAGGTGAGGGGAAACTATGGCTACACCTTC.

This clonotype was observed at least ten times. The rearrangement joins TRBV7-8 to TRBJ2-7, with D perhaps assigned TRBD1 or TRBD2 (7 bases each). In germline, CDR1 is SGHVS, CDR2 FQNEAQ. Trimming removed 5 bases at V and 0 bases at J, with 14 bases between. The CDR3 has 15 residues. CDR3: CASSPRGGSSYEQYF. CDR3 bases: TGTGCCAGCAGCCCCAGGGGGGGAAGCTCCTACGAGCAGTACTTC.

This clonotype was counted only a few times. This rearrangement joins TRBV3-1 to TRBJ1-1; D ambiguous. The CDR3 covers 13 residues. V was clipped by 2 bases and J by 10 bases, with 14 bases between them. Germline V gene sequence: CDR1 LGHDT, CDR2 YNNKEL (reference sequence). For the CDR3, the DNA is TGTGCCAGCAGCCAACCCCCGACAAGGGTAGCTTTCTTT. This encodes CASSQPPTRVAFF.

The V and J genes are TRBV7-2 and TRBJ2-5; TRBD2 matches at 8 bases. Germline V gives CDR1 SGHTA, CDR2 FQGNSA. The CDR3 totals 18 residues. The junction had 10 bases not matched to a gene; V was cut back by 1 base and J by 0 bases. This CDR3 reads CASSLGSVAGGNQETQYF. Here the CDR3 DNA reads TGTGCCAGCAGCTTAGGGAGCGTGGCGGGGGGCAACCAAGAGACCCAGTACTTC.

This clonotype has a count of ten or more. The V gene is TRBV7-6, the J gene TRBJ1-5, with 10 bases identical to TRBD1. Looked up from germline, CDR1 is SGHVS and CDR2 is FNYEAQ. The CDR3 extends over 15 amino acids. Germline trimming cut 1 base from V and 4 bases from J; bases unmatched to any gene: 1. The chain's CDR3 is CASSLGDRGNQPQHF. The CDR3 nucleotides read TGTGCCAGCAGCTTAGGGGACAGGGGTAATCAGCCCCAGCATTTT.

This clonotype was recorded a few times. This chain uses TRBV3-1 with TRBJ1-4; weak D call: TRBD1 (6 bases). The CDR3 has 12 residues. Germline values: CDR1 LGHDT, CDR2 YNNKEL (reference sequence). V lost 5 bases, J lost 11 bases, and 12 bases lay in between. The CDR3 nucleotides are TGTGCCAGCAGCGCCACTCAGGGGAAACTGTTTTTT. Its protein is CASSATQGKLFF.

This clonotype came up a few times. The chain recombines TRBV15 with TRBJ2-5, with D perhaps matching TRBD2 (6 bases). The J call may not be correct, given that the DNA end is closer to TRBJ2-1. The CDR3 runs to 16 residues. Germline V lookup: CDR1 LNHNV, CDR2 YYDKDF (reference sequence). The CDR3, as DNA: TGTGCCACCAGCACTCGAGGCCCGGGGTGGGAGGAGACCCAGTTCTTC. Translating gives CATSTRGPGWEETQFF.

The chain is built from TRBV6-5 and TRBJ1-2, with a tentative D call TRBD1 (6 bases). V gave up 4 bases and J gave up 0 bases, with 12 bases separating them. Germline assignment: CDR1 MNHEY and CDR2 SVGAGI. CDR3 length: 15 residues. The CDR3 sequence: CASSFTGTTNYGYTF. As DNA, the CDR3 is TGTGCCAGCAGTTTCACCGGGACAACTAACTATGGCTACACCTTC.